The rows below give T cell receptor beta chains drawn from one sample of a study of T cell responses to AZD1222 COVID-19 vaccine. Repertoires were generated with immunoSEQ multiplex PCR, while TCRdb's copy carries only in-frame clones and drops some. The sample lists some 100,000 clones; about 88% were seen once. This specimen consisted of peripheral blood, obtained on day 0 of AZD1222 vaccination. The receptors were gathered from an adult in good health. The CDR3 runs from the conserved cysteine through the conserved F or W. A D gene is named only where the DNA matches it firmly. Not every row has a clone size; where given, it reads once, few, many or a size class.

j_call	d_call	clone_size	v_call	cdr3_nt	cdr3_aa
TRBJ1-2	-	-	TRBV5-1	TGCGCCAGCAGCTTGGAAGGAGCCAACTATGGCTACACCTTC	CASSLEGANYGYTF
TRBJ1-1	TRBD1	-	TRBV12-5	TGTGCTAGTGGTACCTCCTGGGACAGGGGAACTGAAGCTTTCTTT	CASGTSWDRGTEAFF
TRBJ1-1	-	-	TRBV19	TGTGCCAGTAGTGCTGGGGGGGGTGGTGAAGCTTTCTTT	CASSAGGGGEAFF
TRBJ2-7	TRBD2	-	TRBV20-1	TGCAGTGCTAGTCCGGGTCTAGCGGGAGGGGCGTCCTACGAGCAGTACTTC	CSASPGLAGGASYEQYF
TRBJ2-1	-	-	TRBV21-1	TGTGCCAGCAGCAAAGCAGCCCAGGCCTCCTACAATGAGCAGTTCTTC	CASSKAAQASYNEQFF
TRBJ2-3	-	once	TRBV10-1	TGCGCCAGCAGTGGAATAATCGGGTTTCCGATTCGGGATACGCAGTATTTT	CASSGIIGFPIRDTQYF
TRBJ1-2	-	-	TRBV15	TGTGCCACCAGTTTTGGGGCGGGGGTTAACTATGGCTACACCTTC	CATSFGAGVNYGYTF
TRBJ1-2	-	once	TRBV3-1/TRBV3-2	TGTGCCAGCAGCCCAAGTATAGGGTCCTATGGCTACACCTTC	CASSPSIGSYGYTF
TRBJ1-3	-	-	TRBV2	TGTGCCAGCAGAGGGCCACCCTCTGGAAACACCATATATTTT	CASRGPPSGNTIYF
TRBJ2-5	-	-	TRBV6-1	TGTGCCAGCAGTGAAACGGGGGCGGTTCCCGTGTGGACCCAGTACTTC	CASSETGAVPVWTQYF
TRBJ1-2	-	few	TRBV6-5	TGTGCCAGCAGTCTTCTTGGGGGTGATGGCTACACCTTC	CASSLLGGDGYTF
TRBJ1-4	TRBD1	few	TRBV5-6	TGTGCCAGCAGCTTTCGGCTGGGACAGACGACTAATGAAAAACTGTTTTTT	CASSFRLGQTTNEKLFF
TRBJ2-1	TRBD1	-	TRBV24-1	TGTGCCACCAGTGATACACCGGGACAGGGGAGCTCCTACAATGAGCAGTTCTTC	CATSDTPGQGSSYNEQFF
TRBJ1-1	-	-	TRBV9	TGTGCCAGCAGCCAATTGGACGACTCAAAAGCTTTCTTT	CASSQLDDSKAFF
TRBJ1-2	-	-	TRBV19	TGTGCCAGTACGGCGGATGCTAGGGGTCCTGGCTACACCTTC	CASTADARGPGYTF
TRBJ1-4	-	-	TRBV5-1	TGCGCCAGCAGCTTGGGCCAGGGCGTATATGAAAAACTGTTTTTT	CASSLGQGVYEKLFF
TRBJ1-3	-	-	TRBV9	TGTGCCAGCAGCGTAGGTGCGGTCGCGGGAAACACCATATATTTT	CASSVGAVAGNTIYF
TRBJ2-7	TRBD2	-	TRBV11-2	TGTGCCAGCACCGGGACTAGCGGGAGCTACGAGCAGTACTTC	CASTGTSGSYEQYF
TRBJ1-2	TRBD1	-	TRBV19	TGTGCCAGTAGTATGACAGGGGCTCATAACTATGGCTACACCTTC	CASSMTGAHNYGYTF
TRBJ2-7	-	-	TRBV27	TGTGCCAGCAGTTTATATGGGGGCGCGGGGCAGTACTTC	CASSLYGGAGQYF
TRBJ1-2	-	-	TRBV7-9	TGTGCCAGCAGCTCACAGGGCTACTATGGCTACACCTTC	CASSSQGYYGYTF
TRBJ1-4	TRBD1	-	TRBV19	TGTGCCAGTAGTATTTTTGGACAGGTCGATAATGAAAAACTGTTTTTT	CASSIFGQVDNEKLFF
TRBJ2-7	-	-	TRBV4-1	TGCGCCAGCAGCTCCTCCTACGAGCAGTACTTC	CASSSSYEQYF